These 32 T cell receptor beta chains were sequenced from one sample in a study of T cell responses to AZD1222 COVID-19 vaccine. The table came from immunoSEQ multiplex PCR; TCRdb's copy has only in-frame clones and leaves some out. The data show around 200,000 clones, about 93% seen once. The specimen comprised peripheral blood, sampled 28 days after the second dose of the MenACWY control vaccine. The receptors originated from an adult who received the MenACWY meningococcal vaccine as a control.

Concerning this clone itself: Other DNA sequences from this sample encode an identical CDR3 as well. The CDR3 sequence is CASSQDLNTEAFF. The CDR3 DNA is TGCGCCAGCAGCCAAGATTTGAACACTGAAGCTTTCTTT. This chain joins TRBV4-3 and TRBJ1-1; no clear D gene. The CDR3 spans 13 residues. Germline V lookup: CDR1 LGHNA, CDR2 YSLEER. V was pared by 0 bases and J by 0 bases, with 2 bases between.

This clone appeared a few times. The V and J genes are TRBV12-3 or TRBV12-4 and TRBJ1-1; D possibly corresponds to TRBD1 (6 bases). Trimming stripped 7 bases from V and 4 bases from J, with 13 bases between. This CDR3 comprises 13 residues. In nucleotides, the CDR3 is TGTGCCAGCACCCAGGGGCTGGGCACTGAAGCTTTCTTT. Translating gives CASTQGLGTEAFF.

V gene TRBV23-1 combines with J gene TRBJ1-5, with 7 positions matching TRBD1. TRBV23-1 is an open reading frame whose function is uncertain. This CDR3 is 15 amino acids long. The ends lost 2 bases at V and 3 bases at J; junction bases unmatched: 4. This chain's CDR3 is CASSQPGQANQPQHF. The CDR3 nucleotides are TGCGCCAGCAGTCAACCCGGACAGGCCAATCAGCCCCAGCATTTT.

V usage is TRBV27 and J usage is TRBJ1-2, with 8 bases that match TRBD1. CDR3 size: 14 residues. Germline V CDR1 and CDR2: MNHEY, SMNVEV (reference sequence). The trim removed 3 bases at V and 5 bases at J, leaving 5 bases unmatched. The CDR3, as DNA: TGTGCCAGCAGTTTTAAGGACAGGGTATATGGCTACACCTTC. Encoded protein: CASSFKDRVYGYTF.

The rearrangement uses TRBV19 and TRBJ2-3; D is undetermined. Trimming cost V 6 bases and J 3 bases, with 10 bases left between them. Looked up from germline, CDR1 is LNHDA and CDR2 is SQIVND (reference sequence). The length of the CDR3 is 13 residues. This CDR3 is CASSFPGTDTQYF. The DNA for the CDR3 is TGTGCCAGTAGCTTCCCAGGAACAGATACGCAGTATTTT. Full variable domain (rest looked up from reference TRBV19 and TRBJ2-3): DGGITQSPKYLFRKEGQNVTLSCEQNLNHDAMYWYRQDPGQGLRLIYYSQIVNDFQKGDIAEGYSVSREKKESFPLTVTSAQKNPTAFYLCASSFPGTDTQYFGPGTRLTVL.

The V and J genes are TRBV6-5 and TRBJ2-5; 10 nucleotides align to TRBD2. Looked up from germline, CDR1 is MNHEY and CDR2 is SVGAGI. V lost 5 bases to trimming and J lost 5 bases; unmatched junction nucleotides: 5. The CDR3 is 14 amino acids. CDR3 sequence reads: CASSSGGARETQYF. The DNA for the CDR3 is TGTGCCAGCAGTAGCGGGGGGGCACGGGAGACCCAGTACTTC.

The CDR3 DNA sequence: TGCGCCAGCAGTGAGAGCGGCGGGGGGGCTTACAATGAGCAGTTCTTC. Protein sequence: CASSESGGGAYNEQFF. This rearrangement joins TRBV10-1 to TRBJ2-1; 9 bases are shared with TRBD2. Germline CDR1 reads WNHNN; CDR2 reads SYGVQD (reference sequence). After removal of 2 bases from V and 4 bases from J, the junction contained 6 bases not matched to a gene. This CDR3 is built from 16 residues.

The V call is TRBV7-2, the J call TRBJ2-3; D call uncertain. With 4 bases removed from V and 3 bases from J, the gap between germline ends came to 5 bases. This CDR3 region has 12 residues. The germline V gene encodes CDR1 SGHTA and CDR2 FQGNSA. CDR3 in DNA: TGTGCCAGCAGCTCTAATACAGATACGCAGTATTTT. This codes for CASSSNTDTQYF. The full variable domain, completed using reference TRBV7-2 and TRBJ2-3, is GAGVSQSPSNKVTEKGKDVELRCDPISGHTALYWYRQSLGQGLEFLIYFQGNSAPDKSGLPSDRFSAERTGGSVSTLTIQRTQQEDSAVYLCASSSNTDTQYFGPGTRLTVL.

The genes are TRBV20-1 and TRBJ1-1, with a weak D call TRBD1 (6 bases). Germline V gene data show CDR1 as DFQATT and CDR2 as SNEGSKA (reference sequence). The V end was cut by 3 bases, the J end by 0 bases, with 11 bases between. CDR3 size: 14 residues. The CDR3 region has the DNA TGCAGTGCTAGTCAGGGGTTCATGAACACTGAAGCTTTCTTT. This translates into CSASQGFMNTEAFF.

J is TRBJ1-5 and V is TRBV7-2; D gene uncertain. Trimming shortened V by 1 base and J by 7 bases, and 8 bases separated the two germline ends. CDR1 SGHTA and CDR2 FQGNSA come from the germline V gene. This CDR3 has 13 residues. The CDR3 sequence: CASSLGREQPQHF. The CDR3 DNA sequence: TGTGCCAGCAGCTTAGGGAGGGAACAGCCCCAGCATTTT.

V and J are TRBV5-5 and TRBJ2-2; 8 positions match TRBD1. This CDR3 is 17 amino acids long. The germline V gene encodes CDR1 SGHKS and CDR2 YYEKEE (reference sequence). V was pared by 4 bases and J by 2 bases, with 10 bases of the junction left unmatched. The CDR3, as DNA: TGTGCCAGCAGCCCAAACCCAGGACAGGGAAACACCGGGGAGCTGTTTTTT. Protein product: CASSPNPGQGNTGELFF.

The chain couples TRBV18 to TRBJ1-1; D gene uncertain. Trimming took 3 bases from V and 5 from J, leaving 16 bases between them. Per germline, CDR1 KGHSH and CDR2 LQKENI. The CDR3 totals 15 residues. The CDR3 sequence is CASSPYGSGGTEAFF. The CDR3 region has the DNA TGTGCCAGCTCACCCTACGGGTCTGGAGGGACTGAAGCTTTCTTT.

This sequence joins TRBV7-6 and TRBJ2-3; TRBD2 aligns across 9 bases. CDR3 length equals 17 residues. Germline trimming cut 5 bases from V and 2 bases from J; bases unmatched to any gene: 11. The germline V gene encodes CDR1 SGHVS and CDR2 FNYEAQ. This CDR3 is CASSGERLAVFTDTQYF. In nucleotides, the CDR3 is TGTGCCAGCAGCGGAGAAAGACTAGCGGTTTTCACAGATACGCAGTATTTT.

V gene TRBV5-4 combines with J gene TRBJ1-1; D remains ambiguous. Germline CDR1 reads SGHNT; CDR2 reads YYREEE (reference sequence). The CDR3 is made up of 15 amino acids. Trimming removed 0 bases from V and 4 bases from J, with 13 bases in between. CDR3 nucleotides: TGTGCCAGCAGCTTGGCGTCTGAGATAAGCACTGAAGCTTTCTTT. It translates to CASSLASEISTEAFF.

The V gene is TRBV6-5, the J gene TRBJ1-2, with no clear D. The CDR3 length is 16 residues. Germline assignment: CDR1 MNHEY and CDR2 SVGAGI. V dropped 2 bases and J dropped 6 bases, with 19 bases sitting between them. CDR3 sequence (DNA): TGTGCCAGCAGTTACAACCCCATTACAGCGGGAGATGGCTACACCTTC. Translating it yields CASSYNPITAGDGYTF.

This chain joins TRBV6-5 and TRBJ1-2; perhaps TRBD1 as D (6 bases). CDR1 is MNHEY and CDR2 is SVGAGI in the germline V gene. The CDR3 is made up of 13 amino acids. V lost 2 bases, J lost 8 bases, and 12 bases lay in between. CDR3 coding DNA: TGTGCCAGCAGTTACGACAGGTCTCGGGGCTACACCTTC. Residues: CASSYDRSRGYTF.

The chain couples TRBV6-4 to TRBJ1-4, with D tentatively TRBD1 (6 bases). The CDR3 totals 14 residues. CDR1 MRHNA and CDR2 SNTAGT come from the germline V gene. Between the trimmed V and J ends, which lost 0 bases and 7 bases, there was a span of 9 bases. The CDR3 DNA reads TGTGCCAGCAGTGACTCCACAGGGAGTGAAAAACTGTTTTTT. This gives the protein CASSDSTGSEKLFF.

This clone was recorded a few times. The CDR3 loop is CASSMGTDYYEQYF. DNA of the CDR3: TGTGCCAGTAGTATGGGTACAGACTACTACGAGCAGTACTTC. The gene calls are TRBV19 and TRBJ2-7, with D possibly being TRBD2 (5 bases). V lost 3 bases and J lost 3, with 12 bases in between. Germline-derived CDR1 and CDR2 are LNHDA and SQIVND (reference sequence). The CDR3 covers 14 residues.

This chain links TRBV5-4 with TRBJ1-2; 8 bases fit TRBD1. In germline, CDR1 is SGHNT, CDR2 YYREEE (reference sequence). V shed 4 bases and J 6 bases; nucleotides not matched to a gene: 11. The CDR3 sequence is 15 residues long. The CDR3 DNA sequence: TGTGCCAGCAGCCCAGAACCGGACAGGGTTGATGGCTACACCTTC. This encodes CASSPEPDRVDGYTF.

The genes are TRBV7-2 and TRBJ1-2; D might be TRBD1 (6 bases). V lost 5 bases and J lost 4, with 17 bases in between. The germline gives CDR1 SGHTA, CDR2 FQGNSA. CDR3 size: 15 residues. The CDR3 region has the DNA TGTGCCAGCAGCCAGGGTGGGGGACAACCCTATGGCTACACCTTC. Its protein product is CASSQGGGQPYGYTF.

V usage is TRBV5-1 and J usage is TRBJ1-3; maybe TRBD1 (6 bases). The germline CDR1 and CDR2 sequences are SGHRS and YFSETQ. V was pared by 3 bases and J by 0 bases, with 10 bases between. The CDR3 contains 15 residues. As DNA, the CDR3 is TGCGCCAGCAGCTCGGGACACAGCTCTGGAAACACCATATATTTT. Protein sequence: CASSSGHSSGNTIYF.

The chain carries TRBV7-2 and TRBJ1-4; TRBD1 aligns across 8 bases. The V gene's germline CDR1 is SGHTA and CDR2 FQGNSA. After removal of 6 bases from V and 7 bases from J, the junction contained 7 bases not matched to a gene. This CDR3 comprises 14 residues. The CDR3: CASSNRQGTEKLFF. The DNA of the CDR3 is TGTGCCAGCAGTAATCGACAGGGGACTGAAAAACTGTTTTTT.

The chain joins TRBV21-1 to TRBJ1-1; TRBD1, the table's D call, lacks a check against the DNA. TRBV21-1 is classified as a pseudogene. This CDR3 contains 15 residues. CDR3 amino acids: CASSKEQHMNTEAFF. CDR3 bases: TGTGCCAGCAGCAAAGAACAGCACATGAACACTGAAGCTTTCTTT.

The J gene is TRBJ1-3, the V gene TRBV7-6; no clear D gene. The CDR3 runs to 16 residues. Trimming removed 5 bases at V and 0 bases at J, with 14 bases between. Germline lookup yields CDR1 SGHVS and CDR2 FNYEAQ. The CDR3 reads CASSPWELGSGNTIYF. CDR3 nucleotide sequence: TGTGCCAGCAGCCCCTGGGAGTTAGGCTCTGGAAACACCATATATTTT.

This clone came up a few times. The gene calls are TRBV7-2 and TRBJ2-7; 10 nucleotides align to TRBD2. Germline lookup yields CDR1 SGHTA and CDR2 FQGNSA. V dropped 5 bases and J dropped 4; count of bases not matched to a gene: 5. The CDR3 is 14 residues long. CDR3 amino acids: CASSPRTSGYEQYF. The CDR3 DNA reads TGTGCCAGCAGCCCACGGACTAGCGGTTACGAGCAGTACTTC.

The chain carries TRBV27 and TRBJ2-1; possible D gene TRBD2, 5 bases. Trimming cost V 1 base and J 6 bases, with 16 bases left between them. The CDR3 runs to 16 residues. Germline CDR1 MNHEY, CDR2 SMNVEV (reference sequence). The DNA for the CDR3 is TGTGCCAGCAGTTTATTTCGGGCGTCGGGGAGCAATGAGCAGTTCTTC. The encoded protein is CASSLFRASGSNEQFF.

The genes are TRBV2 and TRBJ2-1, with 7 bases fitting TRBD2. Germline V lookup: CDR1 SNHLY, CDR2 FYNNEI. J lost 2 bases, V lost 6 bases, and 4 bases had no gene match. This CDR3 spans 14 amino acids. CDR3 sequence reads: CASRRLAAYNEQFF. CDR3 coding DNA: TGTGCCAGCAGAAGACTAGCTGCCTACAATGAGCAGTTCTTC.

This clone was counted once. The CDR3 DNA follows: TGTGCCAGCAGTACCGGGACAGGGGGGGGCTACACCTTC. The encoded protein is CASSTGTGGGYTF. The gene calls are TRBV6-5 and TRBJ1-2, with TRBD1 identical over 11 bases. The V and J ends lost 5 bases and 8 bases, in that order; junction bases with no gene match: 4. The germline CDR1 and CDR2 sequences are MNHEY and SVGAGI. This CDR3 has 13 amino acids.

The chain recombines TRBV12-1 with TRBJ1-2; TRBD1, the table's D call, was not compared with the DNA. TRBV12-1 is annotated as a pseudogene. The CDR3 extends over 16 amino acids. CDR3 DNA sequence: TGTGCCAGCAGCTTTGGCCGGACAGGGAGGAACTATGGCTACACCTTC. Translated: CASSFGRTGRNYGYTF.

This chain links TRBV2 with TRBJ1-3; no clear D gene. Germline V lookup: CDR1 SNHLY, CDR2 FYNNEI. V lost 6 bases and J 0 bases, leaving 9 bases between the germline ends. The CDR3 spans 14 residues. CDR3 protein: CASRAESSGNTIYF. For the CDR3, the DNA is TGTGCCAGCAGAGCCGAGAGCTCTGGAAACACCATATATTTT. The whole variable domain, remainder taken from reference TRBV2 and TRBJ1-3, is EPEVTQTPSHQVTQMGQEVILRCVPISNHLYFYWYRQILGQKVEFLVSFYNNEISEKSEIFDDQFSVERPDGSNFTLKIRSTKLEDSAMYFCASRAESSGNTIYFGEGSWLTVV.

V usage is TRBV7-9 and J usage is TRBJ2-7, with a weak D call TRBD1 (5 bases). V shed 5 bases and J shed 7 bases, with 21 bases lying between them. CDR3 length equals 15 residues. Germline V gene lookup returns CDR1 SEHNR and CDR2 FQNEAQ (reference sequence). The CDR3: CASSQSLGSSGEQYF. The CDR3 DNA follows: TGTGCCAGCAGCCAATCTCTGGGGTCATCAGGGGAGCAGTACTTC.

This clone was recorded only once. At the DNA level, this CDR3 is encoded by other sequences in the same sample as well. The gene calls are TRBV7-2 and TRBJ1-1; D call uncertain. Germline CDR1 and CDR2: SGHTA and FQGNSA. The CDR3 extends over 14 amino acids. V dropped 5 bases and J dropped 2 bases, with 12 bases sitting between them. The CDR3, as DNA: TGTGCCAGCAGCCCCTCGGGAGGCAACACTGAAGCTTTCTTT. This encodes CASSPSGGNTEAFF.